This passage covers 20 T cell receptor beta chains from one sample sequenced in a study of T cell changes during pregnancy in multiple sclerosis. Some clones are missing from TCRdb's copy, which holds only in-frame ones; the method was immunoSEQ multiplex PCR. This table has about 80,000 clones, roughly nine tenths appearing once. The sample here was peripheral blood, taken before pregnancy. The receptors were sampled from a female donor with multiple sclerosis, enrolled in a pregnancy study.

The J gene is TRBJ2-3, the V gene TRBV5-1; TRBD2 matches 8 bases. The germline V gene encodes CDR1 SGHRS and CDR2 YFSETQ. This CDR3 has 16 amino acids. V dropped 3 bases and J dropped 4; count of bases not matched to a gene: 10. CDR3 bases: TGCGCCAGCAGCTCTTCGCCAAGCGGGAGTGCAGATACGCAGTATTTT. This translates into CASSSSPSGSADTQYF.

A single count supports this clone. The chain is built from TRBV2 and TRBJ2-5, with 9 positions matching TRBD1. There are 14 residues in the CDR3. J lost 4 bases, V lost 2 bases, and 2 bases had no gene match. Per germline, CDR1 SNHLY and CDR2 FYNNEI. The CDR3 spells CASSEYRGPETQYF. CDR3 sequence (DNA): TGTGCCAGCAGTGAATACAGGGGGCCAGAGACCCAGTACTTC.

This rearrangement joins TRBV27 to TRBJ2-1; 12 nucleotides align to TRBD2. The CDR3 spans 15 residues. CDR1 and CDR2 (germline): MNHEY, SMNVEV (reference sequence). Trimming at V came to 5 bases and at J to 7 bases, leaving 6 bases not matched to a gene. The CDR3 sequence: CASSPLGTSGNEQFF. The DNA of the CDR3 is TGTGCCAGCAGTCCTTTAGGGACTAGCGGGAATGAGCAGTTCTTC.

The chain combines TRBV2 with TRBJ2-7; 9 nucleotides line up with TRBD1. Losses at the gene ends were 2 bases for V and 5 bases for J; bases not matched to a gene: 7. CDR3 size: 15 residues. Germline V CDR1 and CDR2: SNHLY, FYNNEI. For the CDR3, the DNA is TGTGCCAGCAGTGAATTGGACAGGGGCATCGACGAGCAGTACTTC. Encoded protein: CASSELDRGIDEQYF.

This CDR3 reads CASSSPGTGVAYGYTF. Written as DNA, the CDR3 is TGTGCCAGCAGTTCGCCGGGGACAGGGGTGGCCTATGGCTACACCTTC. This chain links TRBV28 with TRBJ1-2; 10 bases are a match to TRBD1. Germline V gives CDR1 MDHEN, CDR2 SYDVKM. The length of the CDR3 is 16 residues. The J segment lost 4 bases and the V segment lost 4 bases, leaving 9 bases of the junction unmatched.

This clone was counted only a few times. J is TRBJ1-1 and V is TRBV29-1; D not certain. Trimming took off 0 bases at V and 2 bases at J, with 7 bases between the two ends. This CDR3 region has 13 residues. Germline V gives CDR1 SQVTM, CDR2 ANQGSEA. Here the CDR3 DNA reads TGCAGCGTTGAAGATCGGGGTAACACTGAAGCTTTCTTT. Its translation: CSVEDRGNTEAFF.

The chain links TRBV7-3 to TRBJ2-1; D perhaps matches TRBD2 (6 bases). From germline, CDR1 is SGHTA and CDR2 FQGTGA. The CDR3 has 13 amino acids. V was clipped by 2 bases and J by 9 bases, with 11 bases between them. The CDR3 region is CASSLVGGTEQFF. The CDR3 region has the DNA TGTGCCAGCAGCTTAGTGGGGGGAACTGAGCAGTTCTTC.

The rearrangement joins TRBV28 to TRBJ1-1; D unclear. CDR1 MDHEN and CDR2 SYDVKM come from the germline V gene. With 5 bases removed from V and 3 bases from J, the gap between germline ends came to 13 bases. CDR3 length equals 14 residues. The CDR3 sequence: CASSPPGWHTEAFF. CDR3 in DNA: TGTGCCAGCAGTCCTCCCGGGTGGCACACTGAAGCTTTCTTT. The whole variable domain, remainder taken from reference TRBV28 and TRBJ1-1, is DVKVTQSSRYLVKRTGEKVFLECVQDMDHENMFWYRQDPGLGLRLIYFSYDVKMKEKGDIPEGYSVSREKKERFSLILESASTNQTSMYLCASSPPGWHTEAFFGQGTRLTVV.

The chain combines TRBV5-4 with TRBJ2-5, with TRBD1 as a possible D gene (6 bases). Looked up from germline, CDR1 is SGHNT and CDR2 is YYREEE (reference sequence). V gave up 4 bases and J gave up 6 bases, with 16 bases separating them. The CDR3 has 14 residues. The CDR3 here is CASSLEQGAKTQYF. The CDR3 bases are TGTGCCAGCAGCCTAGAACAGGGAGCGAAGACCCAGTACTTC.

The count of this clone is one. The chain has TRBV5-4 and TRBJ2-5; 10 bases are shared with TRBD2. Germline CDR1 and CDR2: SGHNT and YYREEE (reference sequence). The trim removed 2 bases at V and 0 bases at J, leaving 4 bases unmatched. The CDR3 spans 16 residues. The chain's CDR3 is CASSFGLAEYQETQYF. The CDR3, as DNA: TGTGCCAGCAGCTTCGGACTAGCGGAGTACCAAGAGACCCAGTACTTC. Supplemented by reference TRBV5-4 and TRBJ2-5, the full variable domain reads ETGVTQSPTHLIKTRGQQVTLRCSSQSGHNTVSWYQQALGQGPQFIFQYYREEENGRGNFPPRFSGLQFPNYSSELNVNALELDDSALYLCASSFGLAEYQETQYFGPGTRLLVL.

The table lists this clone with a count of one. The chain combines TRBV2 with TRBJ2-7; 12 bases are a match to TRBD2. This CDR3 spans 15 amino acids. Per germline, CDR1 SNHLY and CDR2 FYNNEI. V was clipped by 6 bases and J by 0 bases; unmatched bases: 3. The DNA for the CDR3 is TGTGCCAGCAGACCGACTAGCGGGAGCTCCTACGAGCAGTACTTC. The encoded protein is CASRPTSGSSYEQYF.

This clone was detected only once. The gene calls are TRBV19 and TRBJ1-5; 8 bases fit TRBD1. V gave up 4 bases and J gave up 6 bases; unmatched junction bases: 2. Germline V gives CDR1 LNHDA, CDR2 SQIVND (reference sequence). This CDR3 spans 13 amino acids. This chain's CDR3 is CASSKTGAQPQHF. CDR3 nucleotide sequence: TGTGCCAGTAGTAAGACAGGGGCTCAGCCCCAGCATTTT.

This chain uses TRBV7-9 with TRBJ1-2; weak D call: TRBD1 (6 bases). The CDR3 loop spans 15 amino acids. Deletions cut 5 bases from V and 5 bases from J, with 18 bases between. The V gene's germline CDR1 is SEHNR and CDR2 FQNEAQ (reference sequence). In DNA, the CDR3 is TGTGCCAGCAGCCCCCGGACAGCCACAGGGTATGGCTACACCTTC. Translation gives CASSPRTATGYGYTF.

The rearrangement joins TRBV5-1 to TRBJ1-1; 10 positions agree with TRBD1. Germline CDR1 SGHRS, CDR2 YFSETQ. Unmatched junction bases numbered 12, after V lost 7 bases and J lost 3 bases. The CDR3 totals 16 residues. In DNA, the CDR3 is TGCGCCAGCGAGCCCGGGACAGGGGTCGTGGACACTGAAGCTTTCTTT. Translated, it gives CASEPGTGVVDTEAFF.

V is TRBV10-3 and J is TRBJ1-1; 7 nucleotides agree with TRBD1. V shed 9 bases, J shed 4 bases, and the junction held 8 bases outside the gene matches. This CDR3 has 13 residues. CDR1 ENHRY and CDR2 SYGVKD come from the germline V gene. This CDR3 is CAMSTPGGTEAFF. The DNA of the CDR3 is TGTGCCATGAGCACCCCAGGGGGCACTGAAGCTTTCTTT.

The V gene is TRBV28, the J gene TRBJ1-2; D is uncertain. Trimming shortened V by 4 bases and J by 8 bases, and 14 bases separated the two germline ends. The CDR3 is 13 residues long. Germline values: CDR1 MDHEN, CDR2 SYDVKM. The DNA for the CDR3 is TGTGCCAGCAGTTCCGGAGGGTCTATGGGCTACACCTTC. Its translation is CASSSGGSMGYTF.

The gene calls are TRBV2 and TRBJ2-1; 8 bases are shared with TRBD2. There are 14 residues in the CDR3. Germline V gene sequence: CDR1 SNHLY, CDR2 FYNNEI. Unmatched junction bases numbered 10, after V lost 7 bases and J lost 8 bases. This CDR3 is CASMGGLAFDEQFF. Here the CDR3 DNA reads TGTGCCAGCATGGGCGGACTAGCTTTCGATGAGCAGTTCTTC.

The chain couples TRBV15 to TRBJ1-2, with D maybe TRBD1 (5 bases). The germline CDR1 and CDR2 sequences are LNHNV and YYDKDF (reference sequence). Deletions cut 8 bases from V and 6 bases from J, with 19 bases between. CDR3 length equals 14 residues. In nucleotides, the CDR3 is TGTGCCACCGGTATCTTCGGGGGGTCGGATGGCTACACCTTC. As protein: CATGIFGGSDGYTF.

The V call is TRBV19, the J call TRBJ2-3, with TRBD2 matching over 7 bases. The CDR3 totals 15 residues. CDR1 LNHDA and CDR2 SQIVND come from the germline V gene (reference sequence). J gave up 1 base and V 8 bases, and 9 bases lay outside the gene matches. CDR3: CASSSGNFGTDTQYF. The CDR3 DNA follows: TGTGCCAGTTCAAGCGGGAACTTTGGCACAGATACGCAGTATTTT.

The J gene is TRBJ2-7, the V gene TRBV10-3, with a possible D match to TRBD2 (5 bases). The V gene lost 0 bases and the J gene lost 0 bases, with 9 bases spanning the gap. The CDR3 totals 15 residues. Germline CDR1 ENHRY, CDR2 SYGVKD. CDR3 in DNA: TGTGCCATCAGTGAGTCGGCGGGCCTCTCCTACGAGCAGTACTTC. It encodes CAISESAGLSYEQYF.